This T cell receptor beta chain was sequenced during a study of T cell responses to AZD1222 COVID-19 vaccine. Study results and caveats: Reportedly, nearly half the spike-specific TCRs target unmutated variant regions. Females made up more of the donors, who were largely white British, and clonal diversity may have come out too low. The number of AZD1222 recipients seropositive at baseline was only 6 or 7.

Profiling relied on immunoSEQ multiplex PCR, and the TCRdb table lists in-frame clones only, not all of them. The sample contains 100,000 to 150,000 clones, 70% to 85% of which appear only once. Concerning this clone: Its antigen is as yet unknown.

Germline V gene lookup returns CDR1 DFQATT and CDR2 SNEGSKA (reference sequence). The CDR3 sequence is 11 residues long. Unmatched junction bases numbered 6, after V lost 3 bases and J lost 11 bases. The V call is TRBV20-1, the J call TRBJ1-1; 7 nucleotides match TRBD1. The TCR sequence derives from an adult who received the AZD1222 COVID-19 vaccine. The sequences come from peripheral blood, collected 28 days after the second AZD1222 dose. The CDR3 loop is CSASKGARAFF. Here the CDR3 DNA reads TGCAGTGCTAGTAAGGGGGCACGGGCTTTCTTT.